This is a list of T cell receptor beta chains from one sample in a study of molecular identifiers for immune sequencing clone quantification. One entry per CDR3 protein, called by TCRdb with MiXCR from the PCR reads. The table records about 510,000 distinct CDR3 sequences, about 21% of them present only once. The sample consisted of naive CD8+ T cells from blood, with Jurkat cell RNA spiked in. These TCRs come from a human donor in good health. Some libraries in this study had Jurkat cell RNA spiked in. CDR3s include the opening cysteine and the closing phenylalanine or tryptophan. A D gene is named only where the DNA matches it firmly. Some rows mark clone size as missing; the rest say once, few, many or name a class of expanded clone.

size,D,J,length,V,DNA,CDR3
many,TRBD2,TRBJ2-3,17,TRBV5-1,TGCGCCAGCAGCTTGGAGCCGGGGACTACCGACACAGATACGCAGTATTTT,CASSLEPGTTDTDTQYF
-,-,TRBJ2-7,11,TRBV20-1,TGCAGATTCGGGGACTCCTACGAGCAGTACTTC,CRFGDSYEQYF
few,TRBD2,TRBJ2-5,16,TRBV27,TGTGCCAGCAGTTTAGAAGTAGCGGGAGGCCGGGAGACCCAGTACTTC,CASSLEVAGGRETQYF
many,-,TRBJ1-5,16,TRBV5-6,TGTGCCAGCAGCTTAGGGGACCTCGGGGGCAATCAGCCCCAGCATTTT,CASSLGDLGGNQPQHF
many,-,TRBJ2-3,13,TRBV20-1,TGCAGTGCTAGTAGCGGATTCACAGATACGCAGTATTTT,CSASSGFTDTQYF
-,TRBD2,TRBJ2-3,18,TRBV6-5,TGTGCCAGCAGTTCCTCGGGACTAGCGGTTCCCCCGCAAGATACGCAGTATTTT,CASSSSGLAVPPQDTQYF
few,TRBD2,TRBJ2-5,15,TRBV19,TGTGCCAGTAGTACGGGACTAGCGGGCCAAGAGACCCAGTACTTC,CASSTGLAGQETQYF
many,-,TRBJ1-5,14,TRBV24-1,TGTGCCACCAGTGACCTTAATAGCAATCAGCCCCAGCATTTT,CATSDLNSNQPQHF
many,TRBD2,TRBJ2-1,15,TRBV12-3/TRBV12-4,TGTGCCAGCAGTTCCTCTGGCGGGAGTCGGGATGAGCAGTTCTTC,CASSSSGGSRDEQFF
many,TRBD1,TRBJ1-5,14,TRBV7-8,TGTGCCAGCAGCCAGGGACAGCGGCTTCAGCCCCAGCATTTT,CASSQGQRLQPQHF
-,-,TRBJ1-5,13,TRBV20-1,TGCAGTGCTAGAGTATTGCTGGGGCAGCCCCAGCATTTT,CSARVLLGQPQHF
-,TRBD2,TRBJ2-3,15,TRBV14,TGTGCCAGCAGTAATCTAGCGGGAGAAACAGATACGCAGTATTTT,CASSNLAGETDTQYF
-,TRBD1,TRBJ1-4,14,TRBV12-3/TRBV12-4,TGTGCCAGCATGAGGGGGCTGGGAAATGAAAAACTGTTTTTT,CASMRGLGNEKLFF
many,-,TRBJ2-3,16,TRBV20-1,TGCAGTGCTACTCAACCCCGCGGTGGTCCCACAGATACGCAGTATTTT,CSATQPRGGPTDTQYF
few,TRBD1,TRBJ1-1,15,TRBV19,TGTGCCAGTAGTATAAATCAGGGGGCGTACACTGAAGCTTTCTTT,CASSINQGAYTEAFF
few,TRBD1,TRBJ1-2,12,TRBV20-1,TGCAGTGGGACAGGGGGGAACTATGGCTACACCTTC,CSGTGGNYGYTF
few,TRBD2,TRBJ2-2,15,TRBV11-2,TGTGCCAGCAGCTTCAGCGGGAGGGCCACCGGGGAGCTGTTTTTT,CASSFSGRATGELFF
many,TRBD1,TRBJ2-7,13,TRBV20-1,TGCAGTGCTAGTGGGGACAGGGGCTACGAGCAGTACTTC,CSASGDRGYEQYF
few,TRBD2,TRBJ2-3,16,TRBV9,TGTGCCAGCAGCCCCCCCGGGACTAGGGTGACAGATACGCAGTATTTT,CASSPPGTRVTDTQYF
many,-,TRBJ1-1,13,TRBV28,TGTGCCAGCAGTACACTTATGAACACTGAAGCTTTCTTT,CASSTLMNTEAFF
few,TRBD1,TRBJ2-7,15,TRBV19,TGTGCCAGTAGTGTCACTCGGGACAGCCTCTACGAGCAGTACTTC,CASSVTRDSLYEQYF
few,-,TRBJ2-4,15,TRBV6-5,TGTGCCAGCAGTTACTCAGGGGCAGGTGCGGACATTCAGTACTTC,CASSYSGAGADIQYF
few,-,TRBJ2-7,13,TRBV10-3,TGTGCCATCGCCGGGGGATCATCCTACGAGCAGTACTTC,CAIAGGSSYEQYF
-,TRBD2,TRBJ2-1,16,TRBV18,TGTGCCAGCTCACCCCCGACTAGCGGGATATACAATGAGCAGTTCTTC,CASSPPTSGIYNEQFF
once,-,TRBJ2-3,14,TRBV27,TGTGCCAGCAGCTCGGCATATGGCACAGATACGCAGTATTTT,CASSSAYGTDTQYF
-,-,TRBJ2-2,11,TRBV19,TGTGCCAGTAGTTGGACCGGGGAGCTGTTTTTT,CASSWTGELFF
-,-,TRBJ2-7,14,TRBV7-9,TGTGCCAGCAGCTTAGCTGGTAGGTGGTACGAGCAGTACTTC,CASSLAGRWYEQYF
-,TRBD1,TRBJ1-5,15,TRBV19,TGTGCCAGTAGCAGGGGGCATCTTAGCAATCAGCCCCAGCATTTT,CASSRGHLSNQPQHF
-,TRBD2,TRBJ2-3,18,TRBV19,TGTGCCAGTAGTATTTATCCTGGACTAGCGGAGAACACAGATACGCAGTATTTT,CASSIYPGLAENTDTQYF
many,TRBD2,TRBJ2-3,17,TRBV4-3,TGCGCCAGCAGCCAAGAAGCGACTAGCGACGGCACAGATACGCAGTATTTT,CASSQEATSDGTDTQYF
many,TRBD1,TRBJ2-5,13,TRBV2,TGTGCCAGCAGGACAGGGGTCCAAGAGACCCAGTACTTC,CASRTGVQETQYF
few,-,TRBJ2-5,15,TRBV5-6,TGTGCCAGCAGCTTCCCGGGACAAGGGTTGGAGACCCAGTACTTC,CASSFPGQGLETQYF
few,-,TRBJ2-1,13,TRBV20-1,TGCAGTGCATCGTTCGCAGAAACGAATGAGCAGTTCTTC,CSASFAETNEQFF
few,TRBD2,TRBJ2-7,15,TRBV2,TGTGCCAGCAGCCCTGTAGCGGGGAGCTCCTACGAGCAGTACTTC,CASSPVAGSSYEQYF
few,TRBD2,TRBJ2-1,15,TRBV30,TGTGCCTGGGACCTCCATAGCGGGGAGTACAATGAGCAGTTCTTC,CAWDLHSGEYNEQFF
many,-,TRBJ2-3,15,TRBV29-1,TGCAGCGTTGAACTCTGGGGGGGCCGGACAGATACGCAGTATTTT,CSVELWGGRTDTQYF
many,-,TRBJ1-1,11,TRBV29-1,TGCAGCGTTGACCCAGGGACTGAAGCTTTCTTT,CSVDPGTEAFF
few,TRBD2,TRBJ2-7,14,TRBV27,TGTGCCAGCAGAGAAGGGACTACCACCTACGAGCAGTACTTC,CASREGTTTYEQYF
many,-,TRBJ1-4,16,TRBV4-3,TGCGCCAGCAGCCAAGATTGGGGGGCTTCATTTGAAAAACTGTTTTTT,CASSQDWGASFEKLFF
many,-,TRBJ2-7,13,TRBV4-1,TGCGCCAGCAGCTCCGCTTTGGGGTACGAGCAGTACTTC,CASSSALGYEQYF
-,TRBD2,TRBJ2-5,17,TRBV25-1,TGTGCCAGCACCAGAAGGACTAGCGGGGATTACCAAGAGACCCAGTACTTC,CASTRRTSGDYQETQYF
-,-,TRBJ1-1,13,TRBV6-5,TGTGCCAGCAGTTACGAGGGGGGGACTGAAACTTTCTTT,CASSYEGGTETFF
-,TRBD2,TRBJ2-5,12,TRBV6-6,TGTGCCAGCAGGGGGACTAAAGAGACCCGGTACTTC,CASRGTKETRYF
few,-,TRBJ2-7,12,TRBV6-6,TGTGCCAGCAAACAGACAGAGTACGAGCAGTACTTC,CASKQTEYEQYF
many,-,TRBJ2-3,16,TRBV4-3,TGCGCCAGCAGCCCTGGCAGCGGTCCCCCACAGGATACGCAGTATTTT,CASSPGSGPPQDTQYF
-,-,TRBJ2-7,14,TRBV9,TGTGCCAGCAGCGTAAGTTACGGAACCTACGAGCAGTACTTC,CASSVSYGTYEQYF
-,-,TRBJ1-5,15,TRBV11-2,TGTGCCAGCAGCCCCTCGGCGGATAGCAATCAGCCCCAGCATTTT,CASSPSADSNQPQHF
many,TRBD2,TRBJ2-1,14,TRBV24-1,TGTGCCACCAGTGAAGCGGGGGACTACAATGAGCAGTTCTTC,CATSEAGDYNEQFF
-,TRBD1,TRBJ1-2,13,TRBV10-3,TGTGCCACCGAAGGTCAGGGGGCAGGGGGCTACACCTTC,CATEGQGAGGYTF
many,-,TRBJ1-1,16,TRBV4-1,TGCGCCAGCAGCTTACATCCGGGGGCCACGAACACTGAAGCTTTCTTT,CASSLHPGATNTEAFF
many,-,TRBJ2-7,13,TRBV14,TGTGCCAGCAGCCAGACTACTCCCTACGAGCAGTACTTC,CASSQTTPYEQYF
many,-,TRBJ2-3,12,TRBV7-9,TGTGCCTGGGGGGACTTCACAGATACGCAGTATTTT,CAWGDFTDTQYF
few,-,TRBJ2-1,16,TRBV6-6,TGTGCCAGCAGTAACCCTCGAGACACCACCTACAATGAGCAGTTCTTC,CASSNPRDTTYNEQFF
few,TRBD1,TRBJ1-6,14,TRBV19,TGTGCCAGTCGCTGGGGGACAGGGAATTCACCCCTCCACTTT,CASRWGTGNSPLHF
many,TRBD1,TRBJ2-6,16,TRBV13,TGTGCCAGCAGCTGGACAGGTAGCTCTGGGGCCAACGTCCTGACTTTC,CASSWTGSSGANVLTF
many,-,TRBJ2-7,16,TRBV20-1,TGCAGTGCTAGAGATTTGGGTGGACAGTCCCCCCACGAGCAGTACTTC,CSARDLGGQSPHEQYF
few,TRBD2,TRBJ2-1,15,TRBV30,TGTGCCTGGAGTGTACTCGCGGGAGGGTACAATGAGCAGTTCTTC,CAWSVLAGGYNEQFF
-,TRBD2,TRBJ2-7,14,TRBV12-3/TRBV12-4,TGTGCCAGCAGTTTCCAAGCGGGAGTATCCGAGCAGTACTTC,CASSFQAGVSEQYF
-,-,TRBJ1-3,16,TRBV12-3/TRBV12-4,TGTGCCAGCAGTTTCCCCGGTGTCCCGCTTGGAAACACCATATATTTT,CASSFPGVPLGNTIYF
-,TRBD1,TRBJ2-3,12,TRBV7-9,TGTGTCAGCAGCCAGGGGGCAGATACGCAGTATTTT,CVSSQGADTQYF